Listed here are 7 T cell receptor beta chains from one sample, sequenced in a study of T cell clonotyping in hematopoietic cell transplantation. Profiled with immunoSEQ multiplex PCR; TCRdb holds only in-frame clones, not every one. The sample holds around 21,000 clones, 90% seen once. Time point defined: recipient sample about 28 days before transplant, after cytoreduction. The sequencing here drew on peripheral blood mononuclear cells, taken before stem cell transplant. The receptors were gathered from a young man with biphenotypic leukemia. Some clones in this sample may be carry-over from other donors' samples.

This clone was seen a handful of times. The rearrangement joins TRBV2 to TRBJ2-7; D is unresolved. The CDR3 loop spans 11 amino acids. Trimming cost V 5 bases and J 2 bases, with 4 bases left between them. Germline CDR1 SNHLY, CDR2 FYNNEI. CDR3 sequence: CASSYTYEQYF. DNA for the CDR3: TGTGCCAGCAGTTATACCTACGAGCAGTACTTC.

J is TRBJ1-5 and V is TRBV7-9; no firm D call. The V gene lost 0 bases and the J gene lost 2 bases, with 11 bases spanning the gap. CDR1 is SEHNR and CDR2 is FQNEAQ in the germline V gene (reference sequence). This CDR3 contains 16 residues. The CDR3 spells CASSLASGSGNQPQHF. CDR3 nucleotide sequence: TGTGCCAGCAGCTTAGCGTCCGGCTCGGGCAATCAGCCCCAGCATTTT.

As DNA, the CDR3 is TGTGCCAGTAAAGACCATTCTAAGGGGCTTTTCTACAATGAGCAGTTCTTC. This sequence encodes CASKDHSKGLFYNEQFF. This rearrangement joins TRBV19 to TRBJ2-1, with a tentative D call TRBD1 (5 bases). The CDR3 is 17 amino acids. CDR1 is LNHDA, CDR2 SQIVND, per germline (reference sequence). Trimming removed 7 bases from V and 3 bases from J, with 22 bases in between.

The chain combines TRBV7-6 with TRBJ1-3; no reliable D call. This CDR3 is 14 amino acids long. Looked up from germline, CDR1 is SGHVS and CDR2 is FNYEAQ. Trimming took 5 bases from V and 2 from J, leaving 10 bases between them. CDR3 amino acids: CASSPSVAGNTIYF. As DNA, the CDR3 is TGTGCCAGCAGCCCCAGTGTAGCTGGAAACACCATATATTTT.

The genes are TRBV25-1 and TRBJ1-3; no definite D call. This CDR3 has 15 residues. CDR1 and CDR2 from the germline V gene are MGHDK and SYGVNS. V was shortened by 2 bases and J by 0 bases, with 8 bases between the two germline ends. The CDR3 reads CASSEGGISGNTIYF. The DNA for the CDR3 is TGTGCCAGCAGTGAAGGCGGTATCTCTGGAAACACCATATATTTT.

The chain couples TRBV6-1 to TRBJ2-3, with no clear D. CDR1 and CDR2 from the germline V gene are MNHNS and SASEGT. V was clipped by 1 base and J by 2 bases, with 4 bases between them. The CDR3 runs 13 residues. The CDR3 DNA reads TGTGCCAGCAGTGAAGACCCCACAGATACGCAGTATTTT. This encodes CASSEDPTDTQYF.

This chain connects TRBV6-5 to TRBJ2-1; 7 nucleotides agree with TRBD2. This CDR3 contains 15 residues. CDR1 and CDR2 from the germline V gene are MNHEY and SVGAGI. V gave up 3 bases and J gave up 5 bases; unmatched junction bases: 7. The CDR3: CASSYVGGSNNEQFF. Written as DNA, the CDR3 is TGTGCCAGCAGTTATGTGGGCGGGAGTAACAATGAGCAGTTCTTC.